The 25 T cell receptor beta chains below all came from one sample that was sequenced in a study of cytomegalovirus exposure and HLA in healthy donors. Primers: 60 Vbeta forward and 13 Jbeta reverse. Here immunoSEQ multiplex PCR was the method, and the copy in TCRdb shows in-frame clones only, minus some. The sample consists of 100,000 to 150,000 clones, about 79% of them appearing once. Sequenced: PBMCs. The source of these receptors is a middle-aged man in good health and CMV-seronegative.

The rearrangement links TRBV6-5 to TRBJ2-7; the match to TRBD1 covers 9 bases. The junction had 9 bases not matched to a gene; V was cut back by 10 bases and J by 5 bases. This CDR3 is built from 13 residues. Germline CDR1 and CDR2: MNHEY and SVGAGI. The CDR3 loop is CATAGTGFHEQYF. DNA of the CDR3: TGTGCCACCGCCGGGACAGGGTTTCACGAGCAGTACTTC.

CDR3 DNA sequence: TGTGCCAGCAGTGTAACTAGCGGGGGGGCGAAAAATGAGCAGTTCTTC. Its protein is CASSVTSGGAKNEQFF. The chain combines TRBV25-1 with TRBJ2-1; the match to TRBD2 covers 13 bases. From germline, CDR1 is MGHDK and CDR2 SYGVNS. J was trimmed by 7 bases and V by 4 bases; bases with no gene match: 7. This CDR3 is 16 amino acids long.

This chain joins TRBV7-9 and TRBJ2-5; 8 bases fit TRBD1. This CDR3 spans 15 amino acids. Germline lookup yields CDR1 SEHNR and CDR2 FQNEAQ (reference sequence). V gave up 3 bases and J gave up 5 bases; unmatched junction bases: 8. CDR3 DNA: TGTGCCAGCAGCTTCTCGGACAGGGTTCAGGAGACCCAGTACTTC. Translating gives CASSFSDRVQETQYF.

The J gene is TRBJ2-3, the V gene TRBV7-9; the D gene is possibly TRBD2 (6 bases). Germline CDR1 reads SEHNR; CDR2 reads FQNEAQ (reference sequence). CDR3 size: 15 residues. V gave up 4 bases and J gave up 0 bases, with 11 bases separating them. The CDR3 nucleotides are TGTGCCAGCAGCTGGAGGGGCGGTAGCACAGATACGCAGTATTTT. This encodes CASSWRGGSTDTQYF.

The V gene is TRBV30, the J gene TRBJ1-3; D gene unclear. This CDR3 has 12 residues. V was cut by 4 bases and J by 4 bases, with 8 bases left in between. In germline, CDR1 is GTSNPN, CDR2 SVGIG (reference sequence). CDR3 sequence: CAWTLSGNTIYF. As DNA, the CDR3 is TGTGCCTGGACCCTTTCCGGAAACACCATATATTTT.

V is TRBV9 and J is TRBJ1-2; possibly TRBD1 for D (6 bases). With 0 bases removed from V and 4 bases from J, the gap between germline ends came to 10 bases. The CDR3 is 14 residues long. Germline V gene data show CDR1 as SGDLS and CDR2 as YYNGEE. DNA for the CDR3: TGTGCCAGCAGCGTAGGCGGGGGCGGCTATGGCTACACCTTC. Residues: CASSVGGGGYGYTF.

The rearrangement joins TRBV5-1 to TRBJ2-5; possibly TRBD1 for D (6 bases). Germline-derived CDR1 and CDR2 are SGHRS and YFSETQ. This CDR3 is 14 amino acids long. V was clipped by 5 bases and J by 2 bases, with 13 bases between them. CDR3 region: CASSREGEQETQYF. The CDR3 DNA sequence: TGCGCCAGCAGTCGCGAGGGGGAACAAGAGACCCAGTACTTC.

The J gene is TRBJ2-1, the V gene TRBV2, with TRBD2 identical over 15 bases. Germline CDR1 is SNHLY and CDR2 is FYNNEI. There are 15 residues in the CDR3. V lost 6 bases to trimming and J lost 7 bases; unmatched junction nucleotides: 4. CDR3 loop: CASRRTSGGDNEQFF. The CDR3 bases are TGTGCCAGCAGAAGGACTAGCGGGGGGGATAATGAGCAGTTCTTC.

This clone has a single count. The rearrangement links TRBV11-2 to TRBJ2-5; 7 bases map to TRBD1. CDR3 length: 15 amino acids. The V and J ends lost 1 base and 0 bases, in that order; junction bases with no gene match: 2. The germline CDR1 and CDR2 sequences are SGHAT and FQNNGV. CDR3: CASSLAGTDQETQYF. In DNA form, the CDR3 reads TGTGCCAGCAGCTTAGCCGGGACAGACCAAGAGACCCAGTACTTC.

The chain uses TRBV11-2 and TRBJ2-3; 9 bases align to TRBD1. CDR1 is SGHAT, CDR2 FQNNGV, per germline. V lost 5 bases to trimming and J lost 0 bases; unmatched junction nucleotides: 6. The CDR3 runs 16 residues. The CDR3 here is CASSVGQGSSTDTQYF. The CDR3 DNA sequence: TGTGCCAGCAGCGTCGGACAGGGGTCGAGCACAGATACGCAGTATTTT.

The chain has TRBV5-6 and TRBJ1-2; 8 nucleotides match TRBD1. The CDR3 totals 14 residues. Germline values: CDR1 SGHDT, CDR2 YYEEEE. V lost 4 bases to trimming and J lost 5 bases; unmatched junction nucleotides: 7. CDR3 residues: CASSPQGAGYGYTF. CDR3 nucleotide sequence: TGTGCCAGCAGCCCCCAGGGGGCAGGGTATGGCTACACCTTC.

V usage is TRBV5-1 and J usage is TRBJ1-3; 7 bases map to TRBD1. CDR1 and CDR2 from the germline V gene are SGHRS and YFSETQ. CDR3 length: 14 amino acids. V shed 4 bases and J 4 bases; nucleotides not matched to a gene: 5. The CDR3 sequence: CASSPGTVGNTIYF. The CDR3 DNA follows: TGCGCCAGCAGCCCGGGGACAGTCGGAAACACCATATATTTT.

In its sample, this clone was seen a few times. V and J are TRBV5-1 and TRBJ2-1; D is undetermined. Germline V gene data show CDR1 as SGHRS and CDR2 as YFSETQ. The V and J ends lost 0 bases and 6 bases respectively, with 10 bases between them. The CDR3 is 14 amino acids. Written as DNA, the CDR3 is TGCGCCAGCAGCTTGGGATTGTTGGCCAATGAGCAGTTCTTC. Encoded protein: CASSLGLLANEQFF.

The rearrangement joins TRBV10-3 to TRBJ2-6; D is possibly TRBD1 (5 bases). The V end lost 5 bases, the J end lost 4 bases, and 15 bases lay between the germline ends. The CDR3 is 16 residues long. The germline V gene has CDR1 ENHRY and CDR2 SYGVKD. The CDR3 DNA follows: TGTGCCATCAGTTTTTCCCTAGGGGTCGGGGCCAACGTCCTGACTTTC. Amino acid sequence: CAISFSLGVGANVLTF.

The rearrangement uses TRBV6-1 and TRBJ2-5; 8 bases match TRBD2. After removal of 6 bases from V and 2 bases from J, the junction contained 2 bases not matched to a gene. The CDR3 is 13 amino acids. Per the germline V gene, CDR1 is MNHNS and CDR2 is SASEGT. The CDR3 sequence is CASRAGGQETQYF. The DNA of the CDR3 is TGTGCCAGCAGGGCGGGGGGACAAGAGACCCAGTACTTC.

This clone was seen once. DNA for the CDR3: TGTGCCAGCAGCTTCTCCCAGACAGTAAATTCACCCCTCCACTTT. It codes for CASSFSQTVNSPLHF. This sequence joins TRBV5-6 and TRBJ1-6; possibly TRBD1 for D (5 bases). CDR3 length: 15 residues. The V gene lost 2 bases and the J gene lost 7 bases, with 13 bases spanning the gap. Germline-derived CDR1 and CDR2 are SGHDT and YYEEEE.

Concerning this clone itself: In this CDR3 the conserved last residue, phenylalanine or tryptophan, is missing, so a read error is likely. This chain's CDR3 is CASSEAGGGANVLTV. In DNA, the CDR3 is TGTGCCAGCAGTGAAGCGGGGGGTGGGGCCAACGTCCTGACTGTC. This chain uses TRBV6-1 with TRBJ2-6; D is perhaps TRBD2 (6 bases). CDR1 is MNHNS, CDR2 SASEGT, per germline. The CDR3 contains 15 residues. Trimming shortened V by 0 bases and J by 3 bases, and 6 bases separated the two germline ends.

This sequence joins TRBV19 and TRBJ2-1, with 9 nucleotides matching TRBD1. There are 16 residues in the CDR3. Trimming cost V 10 bases and J 3 bases; bases outside gene matches: 13. The germline V gene encodes CDR1 LNHDA and CDR2 SQIVND (reference sequence). CDR3 residues: CATQVPGTGIYNEQFF. The CDR3 nucleotides read TGTGCCACCCAAGTACCCGGGACAGGGATCTACAATGAGCAGTTCTTC.

The V and J genes are TRBV6-4 and TRBJ1-6; tentatively, D is TRBD1 (6 bases). CDR3 length: 14 residues. V was shortened by 8 bases and J by 8 bases, with 16 bases between the two germline ends. In germline, CDR1 is MRHNA, CDR2 SNTAGT. This CDR3 is CASQLETGHSPLHF. The CDR3 DNA sequence: TGTGCCAGCCAGCTGGAAACAGGGCATTCACCCCTCCACTTT.

The chain uses TRBV4-1 and TRBJ1-5, with D hard to call. Trimming took 0 bases from V and 4 from J, leaving 7 bases between them. This CDR3 region has 14 residues. Germline V gives CDR1 MGHRA, CDR2 YSYEKL. CDR3 nucleotide sequence: TGCGCCAGCAGCCAAGAACCGGGAAATCAGCCCCAGCATTTT. Amino acids: CASSQEPGNQPQHF.

V is TRBV6-4 and J is TRBJ2-1; 13 bases fit TRBD2. The CDR3 runs to 16 residues. V dropped 0 bases and J dropped 8; count of bases not matched to a gene: 4. Germline CDR1 reads MRHNA; CDR2 reads SNTAGT. CDR3: CASSDSLAGGRDEQFF. DNA for the CDR3: TGTGCCAGCAGTGACTCACTAGCGGGGGGGCGCGATGAGCAGTTCTTC.

V usage is TRBV2 and J usage is TRBJ1-1; possibly TRBD1 for D (5 bases). This CDR3 is 15 amino acids long. The V end lost 2 bases, the J end lost 1 base, and 11 bases lay between the germline ends. CDR1 is SNHLY and CDR2 is FYNNEI in the germline V gene. The CDR3, as DNA: TGTGCCAGCAGTGAACAGGGTTGGGGGAACACTGAAGCTTTCTTT. It yields the protein CASSEQGWGNTEAFF. The full variable domain, rest sourced from reference TRBV2 and TRBJ1-1, is EPEVTQTPSHQVTQMGQEVILRCVPISNHLYFYWYRQILGQKVEFLVSFYNNEISEKSEIFDDQFSVERPDGSNFTLKIRSTKLEDSAMYFCASSEQGWGNTEAFFGQGTRLTVV.

The gene calls are TRBV6-1 and TRBJ2-1, with 12 nucleotides matching TRBD2. CDR1 is MNHNS, CDR2 SASEGT, per germline. The length of the CDR3 is 16 residues. V lost 1 base and J lost 5; bases outside the gene matches: 3. The CDR3 DNA is TGTGCCAGCAGTGAAGTCCTAGCGGGGGGGAACAATGAGCAGTTCTTC. It specifies CASSEVLAGGNNEQFF.

The V gene is TRBV4-2, the J gene TRBJ2-1; 12 bases line up with TRBD2. The CDR3 has 16 residues. V was clipped by 5 bases and J by 7 bases; unmatched bases: 9. Germline V gene lookup returns CDR1 LGHNA and CDR2 YNFKEQ. CDR3 DNA sequence: TGTGCCAGCAGCTCAGGGTCTAGCGGGGGGGCGAATGAGCAGTTCTTC. This encodes CASSSGSSGGANEQFF.

The chain joins TRBV5-6 to TRBJ1-1; D uncertain. V was pared by 0 bases and J by 1 base, with 7 bases between. The CDR3 loop spans 14 amino acids. Germline CDR1 is SGHDT and CDR2 is YYEEEE. DNA of the CDR3: TGTGCCAGCAGCTTGGGGTGGAGGAACACTGAAGCTTTCTTT. Translation gives CASSLGWRNTEAFF.